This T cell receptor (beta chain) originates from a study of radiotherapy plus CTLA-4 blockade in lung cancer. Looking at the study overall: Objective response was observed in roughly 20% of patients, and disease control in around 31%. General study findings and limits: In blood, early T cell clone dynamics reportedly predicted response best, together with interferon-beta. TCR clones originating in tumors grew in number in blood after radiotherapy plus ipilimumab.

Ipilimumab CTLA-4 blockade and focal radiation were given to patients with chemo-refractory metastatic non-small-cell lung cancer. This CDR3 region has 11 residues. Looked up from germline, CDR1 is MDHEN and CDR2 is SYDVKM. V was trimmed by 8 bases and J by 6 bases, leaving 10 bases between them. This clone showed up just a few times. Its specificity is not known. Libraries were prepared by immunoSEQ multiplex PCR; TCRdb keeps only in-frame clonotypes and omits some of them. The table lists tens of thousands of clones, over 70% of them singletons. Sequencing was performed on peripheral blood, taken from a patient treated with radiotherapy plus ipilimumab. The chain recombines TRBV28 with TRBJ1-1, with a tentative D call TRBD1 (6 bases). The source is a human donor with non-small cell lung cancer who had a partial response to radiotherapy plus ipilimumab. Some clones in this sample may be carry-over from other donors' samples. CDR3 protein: CASEGQSEAFF. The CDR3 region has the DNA TGTGCCAGCGAAGGACAGTCTGAAGCTTTCTTT.